This T cell receptor beta chain was captured by sequencing in a study of CD8 T cells in ankylosing spondylitis. Points from the study as a whole: Clones that were linked to disease were CD8+ and were relatively rare in peripheral blood. Previous work reported some of these motif variants in the synovial fluid and blood of reactive arthritis.

Ten or more counts support this clonotype. Antigen unknown. TCRdb re-analysed the 5' RACE reads in MiXCR, keeping a single row per CDR3 protein. The profile shows more than 110,000 distinct CDR3 sequences, 7.5% to 9.5% of them singletons. Germline assignment: CDR1 DFQATT and CDR2 SNEGSKA (reference sequence). The CDR3 spans 14 residues. Trimming cost V 5 bases and J 4 bases; bases outside gene matches: 7. Sequenced: synovial fluid, either unsorted or a sorted T cell fraction (not recorded which). The TCR comes from a male donor with ankylosing spondylitis. The chain combines TRBV20-1 with TRBJ2-7; 11 bases match TRBD2. CDR3 protein: CSALSGRAWYEQYF. CDR3 nucleotide sequence: TGCAGTGCTCTTAGCGGGAGGGCCTGGTACGAGCAGTACTTC.